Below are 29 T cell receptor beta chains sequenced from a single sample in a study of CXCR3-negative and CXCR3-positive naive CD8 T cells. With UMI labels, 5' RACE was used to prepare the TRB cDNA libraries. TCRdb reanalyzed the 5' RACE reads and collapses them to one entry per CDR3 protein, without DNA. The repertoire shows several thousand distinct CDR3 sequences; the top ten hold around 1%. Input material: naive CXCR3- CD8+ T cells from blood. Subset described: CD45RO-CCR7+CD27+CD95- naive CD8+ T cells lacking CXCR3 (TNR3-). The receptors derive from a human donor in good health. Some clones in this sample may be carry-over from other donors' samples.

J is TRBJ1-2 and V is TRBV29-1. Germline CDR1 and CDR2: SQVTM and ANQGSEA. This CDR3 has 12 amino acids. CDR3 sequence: CSVETLLMSYTF. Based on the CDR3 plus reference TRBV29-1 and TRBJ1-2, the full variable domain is SAVISQKPSRDICQRGTSLTIQCQVDSQVTMMFWYRQQPGQSLTLIATANQGSEATYESGFVIDKFPISRPNLTFSTLTVSNMSPEDSSIYLCSVETLLMSYTFGSGTRLTVV.

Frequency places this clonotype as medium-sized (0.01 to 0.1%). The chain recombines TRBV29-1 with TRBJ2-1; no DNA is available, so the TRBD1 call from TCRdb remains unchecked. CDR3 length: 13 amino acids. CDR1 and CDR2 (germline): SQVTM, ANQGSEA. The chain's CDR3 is CSVWTGTENEQFF.

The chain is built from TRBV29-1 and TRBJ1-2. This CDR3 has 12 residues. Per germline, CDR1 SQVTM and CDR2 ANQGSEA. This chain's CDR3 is CSVEASNYGYTF.

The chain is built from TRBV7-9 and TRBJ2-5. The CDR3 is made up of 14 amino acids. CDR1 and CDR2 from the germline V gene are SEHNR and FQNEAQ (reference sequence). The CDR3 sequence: CASSLSPSGGTQYF.

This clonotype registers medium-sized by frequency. This CDR3 is CASSPARVRNEKLFF. The chain combines TRBV5-1 with TRBJ1-4. The CDR3 totals 15 residues. CDR1 is SGHRS, CDR2 YFSETQ, per germline.

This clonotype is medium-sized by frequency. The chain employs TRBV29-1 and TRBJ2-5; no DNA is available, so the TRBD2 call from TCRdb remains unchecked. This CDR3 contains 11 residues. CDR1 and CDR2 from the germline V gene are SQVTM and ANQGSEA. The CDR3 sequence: CSVSIAETQYF.

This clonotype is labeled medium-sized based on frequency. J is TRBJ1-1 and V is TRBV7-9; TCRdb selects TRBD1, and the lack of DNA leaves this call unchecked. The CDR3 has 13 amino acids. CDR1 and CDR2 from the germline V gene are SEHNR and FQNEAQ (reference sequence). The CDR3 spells CASSLGSRGEAFF.

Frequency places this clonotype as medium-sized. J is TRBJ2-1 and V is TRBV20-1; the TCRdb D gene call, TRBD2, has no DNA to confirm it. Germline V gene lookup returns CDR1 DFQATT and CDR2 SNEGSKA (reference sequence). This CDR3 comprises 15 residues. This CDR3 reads CSARLATSSYNEQFF.

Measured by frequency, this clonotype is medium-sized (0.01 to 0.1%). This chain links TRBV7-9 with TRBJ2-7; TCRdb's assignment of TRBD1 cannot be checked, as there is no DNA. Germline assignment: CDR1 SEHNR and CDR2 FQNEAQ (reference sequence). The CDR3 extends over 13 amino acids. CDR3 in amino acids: CASSKGQGLIKYF.

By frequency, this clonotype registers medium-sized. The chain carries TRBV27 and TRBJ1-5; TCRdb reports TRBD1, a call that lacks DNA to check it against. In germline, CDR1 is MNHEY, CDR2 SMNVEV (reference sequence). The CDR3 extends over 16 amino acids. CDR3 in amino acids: CASSPQGRGLFQPQHF.

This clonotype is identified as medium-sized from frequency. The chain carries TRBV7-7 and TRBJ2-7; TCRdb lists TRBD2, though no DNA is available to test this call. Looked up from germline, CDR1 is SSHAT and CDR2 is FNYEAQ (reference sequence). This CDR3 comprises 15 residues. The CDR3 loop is CASSLEPGGGYEQYF. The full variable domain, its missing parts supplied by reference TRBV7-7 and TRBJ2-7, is GAGVSQSPRYKVTKRGQDVTLRCDPISSHATLYWYQQALGQGPEFLTYFNYEAQPDKSGLPSDRFSAERPEGSISTLTIQRTEQRDSAMYRCASSLEPGGGYEQYFGPGTRLTVT.

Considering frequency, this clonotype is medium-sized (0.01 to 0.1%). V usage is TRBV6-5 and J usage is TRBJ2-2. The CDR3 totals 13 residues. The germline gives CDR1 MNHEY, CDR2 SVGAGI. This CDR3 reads CASSSANTGELFF.

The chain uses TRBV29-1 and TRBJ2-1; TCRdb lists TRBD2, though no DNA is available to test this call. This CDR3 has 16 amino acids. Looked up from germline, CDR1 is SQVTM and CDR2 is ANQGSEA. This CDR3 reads CSVPGTSGSIYNEQFF.

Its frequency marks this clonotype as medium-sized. The CDR3 region is CASSELGETSYEQYF. The chain combines TRBV10-2 with TRBJ2-7; TCRdb reports TRBD1, a call that lacks DNA to check it against. The germline CDR1 and CDR2 sequences are WSHSY and SAAADI. The CDR3 is 15 amino acids.

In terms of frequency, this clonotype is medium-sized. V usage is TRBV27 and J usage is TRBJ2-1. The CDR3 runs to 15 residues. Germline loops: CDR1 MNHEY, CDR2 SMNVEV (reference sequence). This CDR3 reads CASSHSTRPYNEQFF.

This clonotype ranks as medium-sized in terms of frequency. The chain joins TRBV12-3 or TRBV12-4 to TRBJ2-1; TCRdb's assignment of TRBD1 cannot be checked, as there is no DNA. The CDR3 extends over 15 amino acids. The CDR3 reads CASSLPGQGADEQFF.

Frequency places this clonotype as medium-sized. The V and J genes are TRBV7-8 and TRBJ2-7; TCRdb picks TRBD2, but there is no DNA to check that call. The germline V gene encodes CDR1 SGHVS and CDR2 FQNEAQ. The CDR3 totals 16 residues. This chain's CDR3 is CASSPPTSGSSYEQYF.

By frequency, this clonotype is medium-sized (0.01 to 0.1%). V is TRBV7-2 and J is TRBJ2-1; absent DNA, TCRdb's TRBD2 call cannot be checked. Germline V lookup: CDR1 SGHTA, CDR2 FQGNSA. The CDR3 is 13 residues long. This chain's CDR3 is CASSPLLRHEQFF.

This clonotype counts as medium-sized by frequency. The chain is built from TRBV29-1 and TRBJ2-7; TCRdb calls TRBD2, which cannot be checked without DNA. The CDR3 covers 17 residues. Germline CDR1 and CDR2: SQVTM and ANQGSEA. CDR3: CSVEDRSGTSLSYEQYF.

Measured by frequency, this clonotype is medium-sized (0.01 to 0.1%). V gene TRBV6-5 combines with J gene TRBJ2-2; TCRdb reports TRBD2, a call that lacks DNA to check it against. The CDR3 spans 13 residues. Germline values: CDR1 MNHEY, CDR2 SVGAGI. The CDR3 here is CASSYGTSGELFF.

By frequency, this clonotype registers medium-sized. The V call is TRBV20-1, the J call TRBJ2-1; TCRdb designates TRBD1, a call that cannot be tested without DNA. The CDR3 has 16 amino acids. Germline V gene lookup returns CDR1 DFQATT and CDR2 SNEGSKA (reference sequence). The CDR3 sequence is CSARDPERGIYNEQFF.

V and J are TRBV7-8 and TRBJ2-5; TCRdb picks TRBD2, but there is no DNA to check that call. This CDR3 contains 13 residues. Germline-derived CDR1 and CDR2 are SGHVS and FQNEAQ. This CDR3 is CASSLIAEETQYF.

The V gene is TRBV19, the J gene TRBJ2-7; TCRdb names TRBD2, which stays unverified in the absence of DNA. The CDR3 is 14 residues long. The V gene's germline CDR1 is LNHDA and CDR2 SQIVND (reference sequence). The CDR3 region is CASSIAEGAYEQYF.

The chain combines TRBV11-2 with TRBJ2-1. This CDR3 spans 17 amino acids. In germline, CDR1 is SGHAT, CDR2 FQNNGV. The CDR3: CASSLGVAWAGYNEQFF. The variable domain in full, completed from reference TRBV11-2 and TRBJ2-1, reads EAGVAQSPRYKIIEKRQSVAFWCNPISGHATLYWYQQILGQGPKLLIQFQNNGVVDDSQLPKDRFSAERLKGVDSTLKIQPAKLEDSAVYLCASSLGVAWAGYNEQFFGPGTRLTVL.

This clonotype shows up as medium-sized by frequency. CDR3 in amino acids: CSARSDRDGSYEQYF. The V and J genes are TRBV20-1 and TRBJ2-7; TCRdb returns TRBD1, unconfirmable since there is no DNA. The CDR3 length is 15 residues. The V gene's germline CDR1 is DFQATT and CDR2 SNEGSKA (reference sequence).

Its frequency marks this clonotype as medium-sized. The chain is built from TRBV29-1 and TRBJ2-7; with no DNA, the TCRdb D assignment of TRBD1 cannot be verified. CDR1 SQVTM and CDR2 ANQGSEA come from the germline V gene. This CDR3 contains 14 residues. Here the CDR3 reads CSVAGTGDSYEQYF.

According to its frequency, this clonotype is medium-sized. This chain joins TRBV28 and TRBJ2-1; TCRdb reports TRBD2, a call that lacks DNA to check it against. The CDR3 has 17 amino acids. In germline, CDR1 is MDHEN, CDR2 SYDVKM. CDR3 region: CASRSSLAGVVYNEQFF.

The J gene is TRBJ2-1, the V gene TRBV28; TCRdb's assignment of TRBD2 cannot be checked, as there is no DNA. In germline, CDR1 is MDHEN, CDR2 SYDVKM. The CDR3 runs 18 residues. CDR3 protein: CASRRDLAGEGSYNEQFF.

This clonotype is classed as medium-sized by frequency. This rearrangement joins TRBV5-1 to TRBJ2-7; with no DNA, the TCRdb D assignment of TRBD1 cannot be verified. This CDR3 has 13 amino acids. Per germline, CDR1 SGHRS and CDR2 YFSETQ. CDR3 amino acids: CASSLEQGSEQYF.